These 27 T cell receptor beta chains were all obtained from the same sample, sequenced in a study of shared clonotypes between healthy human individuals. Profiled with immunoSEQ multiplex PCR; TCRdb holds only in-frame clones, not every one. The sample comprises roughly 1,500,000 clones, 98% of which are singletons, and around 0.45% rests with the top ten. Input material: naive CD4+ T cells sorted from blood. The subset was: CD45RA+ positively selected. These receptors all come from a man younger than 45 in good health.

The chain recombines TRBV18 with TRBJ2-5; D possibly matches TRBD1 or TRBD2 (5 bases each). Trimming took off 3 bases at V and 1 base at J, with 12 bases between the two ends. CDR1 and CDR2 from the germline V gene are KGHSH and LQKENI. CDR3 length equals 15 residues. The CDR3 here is CASSPSGTPQETQYF. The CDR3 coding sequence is TGTGCCAGCTCACCTTCAGGGACCCCCCAAGAGACCCAGTACTTC.

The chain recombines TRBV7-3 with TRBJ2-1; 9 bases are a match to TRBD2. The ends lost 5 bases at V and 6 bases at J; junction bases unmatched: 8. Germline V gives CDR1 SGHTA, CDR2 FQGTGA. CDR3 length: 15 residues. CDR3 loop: CASSLRGRAINEQFF. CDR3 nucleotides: TGTGCCAGCAGCCTCCGCGGGAGGGCCATCAATGAGCAGTTCTTC.

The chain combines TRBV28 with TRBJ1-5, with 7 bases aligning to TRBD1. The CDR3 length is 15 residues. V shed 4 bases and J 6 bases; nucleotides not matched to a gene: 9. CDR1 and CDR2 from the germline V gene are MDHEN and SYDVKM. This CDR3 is CASSSLDRVFQPQHF. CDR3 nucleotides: TGTGCCAGCAGTTCGCTAGACAGGGTGTTTCAGCCCCAGCATTTT.

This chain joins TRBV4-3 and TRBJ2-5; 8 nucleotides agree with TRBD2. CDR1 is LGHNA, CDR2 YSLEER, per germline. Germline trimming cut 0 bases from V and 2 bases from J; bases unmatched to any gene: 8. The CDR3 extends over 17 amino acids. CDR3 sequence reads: CASSQDRFGGRQETQYF. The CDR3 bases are TGCGCCAGCAGCCAAGATAGATTTGGCGGGAGGCAAGAGACCCAGTACTTC.

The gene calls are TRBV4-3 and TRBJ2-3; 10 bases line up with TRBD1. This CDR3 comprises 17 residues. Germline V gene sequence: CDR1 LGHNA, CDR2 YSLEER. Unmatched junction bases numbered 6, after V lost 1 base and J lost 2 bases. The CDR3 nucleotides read TGCGCCAGCAGCCAAGGGTTGGGGACAGGGGCCACAGATACGCAGTATTTT. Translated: CASSQGLGTGATDTQYF.

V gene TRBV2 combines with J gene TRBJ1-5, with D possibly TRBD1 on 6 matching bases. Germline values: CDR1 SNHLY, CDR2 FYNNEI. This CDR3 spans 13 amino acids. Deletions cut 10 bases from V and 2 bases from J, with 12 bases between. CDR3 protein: CATKDSGNQPQHF. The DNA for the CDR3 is TGTGCCACAAAGGACAGTGGCAATCAGCCCCAGCATTTT.

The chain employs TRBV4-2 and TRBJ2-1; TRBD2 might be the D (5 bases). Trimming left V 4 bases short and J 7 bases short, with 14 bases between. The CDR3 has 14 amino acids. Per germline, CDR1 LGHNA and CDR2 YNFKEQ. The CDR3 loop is CASSLRETLNEQFF. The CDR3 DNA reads TGTGCCAGCAGCCTTAGGGAGACTCTAAATGAGCAGTTCTTC.

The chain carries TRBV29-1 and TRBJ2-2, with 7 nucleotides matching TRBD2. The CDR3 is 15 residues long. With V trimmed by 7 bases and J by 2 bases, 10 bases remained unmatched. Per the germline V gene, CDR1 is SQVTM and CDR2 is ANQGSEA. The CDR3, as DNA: TGCAGCGCCGAAGACCGCGGGAGTAACACCGGGGAGCTGTTTTTT. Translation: CSAEDRGSNTGELFF.

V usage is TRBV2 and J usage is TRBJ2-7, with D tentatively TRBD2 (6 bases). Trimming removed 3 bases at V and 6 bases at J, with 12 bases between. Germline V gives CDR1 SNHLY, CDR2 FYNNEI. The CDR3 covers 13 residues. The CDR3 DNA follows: TGTGCCAGCAGTGATGAGAGGAGGGCCGAGCAGTACTTC. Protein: CASSDERRAEQYF.

CDR3 amino acids: CASSSELAGASNEQFF. CDR3 DNA: TGTGCCAGCAGCTCGGAACTAGCGGGAGCCTCCAATGAGCAGTTCTTC. The chain recombines TRBV5-4 with TRBJ2-1; the match to TRBD2 covers 11 bases. Germline CDR1 is SGHNT and CDR2 is YYREEE (reference sequence). This CDR3 has 16 amino acids. The J segment lost 6 bases and the V segment lost 3 bases, leaving 8 bases of the junction unmatched.

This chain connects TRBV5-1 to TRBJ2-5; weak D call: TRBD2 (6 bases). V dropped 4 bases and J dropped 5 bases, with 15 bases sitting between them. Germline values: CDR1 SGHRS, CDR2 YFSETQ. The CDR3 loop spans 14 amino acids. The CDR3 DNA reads TGCGCCAGCAGCCGTTCGACTAGTCCGGAGACCCAGTACTTC. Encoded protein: CASSRSTSPETQYF.

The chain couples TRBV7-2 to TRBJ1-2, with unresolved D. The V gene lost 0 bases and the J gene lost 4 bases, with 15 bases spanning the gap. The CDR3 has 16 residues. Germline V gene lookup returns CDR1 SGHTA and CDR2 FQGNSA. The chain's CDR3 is CASSLAGQYNAYGYTF. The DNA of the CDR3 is TGTGCCAGCAGCTTAGCTGGGCAATATAACGCCTATGGCTACACCTTC.

The CDR3 protein is CASSPPGRARNYGYTF. The DNA for the CDR3 is TGTGCCAGCTCACCACCGGGCAGGGCGAGAAACTATGGCTACACCTTC. The V and J genes are TRBV18 and TRBJ1-2; possibly TRBD1 for D (5 bases). From germline, CDR1 is KGHSH and CDR2 LQKENI. Trimming removed 0 bases at V and 2 bases at J, with 13 bases between. This CDR3 contains 16 residues.

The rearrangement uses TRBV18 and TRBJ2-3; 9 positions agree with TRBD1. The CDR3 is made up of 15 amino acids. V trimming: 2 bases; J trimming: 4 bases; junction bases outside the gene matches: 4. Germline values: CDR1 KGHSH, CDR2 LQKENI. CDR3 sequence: CASSPLGTGSDTQYF. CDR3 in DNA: TGTGCCAGCTCACCATTGGGGACAGGGTCAGATACGCAGTATTTT.

The CDR3 sequence: CSLKGLAGVVETQYF. For the CDR3, the DNA is TGCAGCCTTAAAGGACTAGCGGGAGTAGTGGAGACCCAGTACTTC. V usage is TRBV29-1 and J usage is TRBJ2-5; 13 bases match TRBD2. Germline V lookup: CDR1 SQVTM, CDR2 ANQGSEA. V was clipped by 8 bases and J by 5 bases; unmatched bases: 11. The CDR3 contains 15 residues. The whole variable domain, remainder taken from reference TRBV29-1 and TRBJ2-5, is SAVISQKPSRDICQRGTSLTIQCQVDSQVTMMFWYRQQPGQSLTLIATANQGSEATYESGFVIDKFPISRPNLTFSTLTVSNMSPEDSSIYLCSLKGLAGVVETQYFGPGTRLLVL.

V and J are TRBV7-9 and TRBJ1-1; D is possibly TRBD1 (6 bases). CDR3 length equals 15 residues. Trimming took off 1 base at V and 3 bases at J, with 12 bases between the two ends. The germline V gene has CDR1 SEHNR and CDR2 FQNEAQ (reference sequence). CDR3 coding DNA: TGTGCCAGCAGCTTAGGTGGGGGGCCGCACACTGAAGCTTTCTTT. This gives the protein CASSLGGGPHTEAFF.

This CDR3 reads CASSLEGHLYEQYF. The DNA of the CDR3 is TGTGCCAGCAGCTTGGAGGGACACCTCTACGAGCAGTACTTC. The rearrangement uses TRBV5-6 and TRBJ2-7; a weak D match, TRBD1 (6 bases). V was cut by 0 bases and J by 3 bases, with 10 bases left in between. The CDR3 has 14 residues. The germline CDR1 and CDR2 sequences are SGHDT and YYEEEE.

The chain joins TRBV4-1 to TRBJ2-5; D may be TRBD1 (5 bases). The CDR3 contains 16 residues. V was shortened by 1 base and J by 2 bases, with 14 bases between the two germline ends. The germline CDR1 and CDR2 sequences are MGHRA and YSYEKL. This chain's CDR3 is CASSQVSGSGQETQYF. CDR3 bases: TGCGCCAGCAGCCAAGTTTCTGGCTCAGGGCAAGAGACCCAGTACTTC.

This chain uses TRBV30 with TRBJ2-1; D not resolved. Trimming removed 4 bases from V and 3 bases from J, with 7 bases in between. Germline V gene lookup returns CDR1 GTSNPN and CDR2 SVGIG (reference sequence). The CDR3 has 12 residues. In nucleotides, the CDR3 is TGTGCCTGGATGGTAGACTACAATGAGCAGTTCTTC. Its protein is CAWMVDYNEQFF.

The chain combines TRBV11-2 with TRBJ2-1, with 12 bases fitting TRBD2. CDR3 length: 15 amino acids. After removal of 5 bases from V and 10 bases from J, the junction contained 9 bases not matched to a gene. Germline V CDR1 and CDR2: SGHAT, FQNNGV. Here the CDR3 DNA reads TGTGCCAGCAGCCTAGCGGGAGGGGAGGGAATGGAGCAGTTCTTC. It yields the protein CASSLAGGEGMEQFF.

The CDR3 sequence: CSVGTSKSDEQFF. CDR3 in DNA: TGCAGCGTGGGGACTAGCAAAAGCGATGAGCAGTTCTTC. V and J are TRBV29-1 and TRBJ2-1; 9 nucleotides match TRBD2. The germline CDR1 and CDR2 sequences are SQVTM and ANQGSEA. V was clipped by 6 bases and J by 8 bases; unmatched bases: 8. The CDR3 has 13 residues.

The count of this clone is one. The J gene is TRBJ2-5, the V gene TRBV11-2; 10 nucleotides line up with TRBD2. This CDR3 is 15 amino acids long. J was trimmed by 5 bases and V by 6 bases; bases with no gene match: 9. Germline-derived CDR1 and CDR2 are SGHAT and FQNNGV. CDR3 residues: CASSRTSGFWETQYF. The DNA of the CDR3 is TGTGCCAGCAGTCGGACTAGCGGTTTCTGGGAGACCCAGTACTTC.

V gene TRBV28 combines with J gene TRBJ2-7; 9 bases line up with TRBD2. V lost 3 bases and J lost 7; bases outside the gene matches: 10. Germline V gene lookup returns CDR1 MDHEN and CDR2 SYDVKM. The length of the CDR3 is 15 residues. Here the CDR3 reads CASSFLAGGPGEQYF. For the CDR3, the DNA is TGTGCCAGCAGTTTTTTGGCGGGAGGGCCGGGTGAGCAGTACTTC.

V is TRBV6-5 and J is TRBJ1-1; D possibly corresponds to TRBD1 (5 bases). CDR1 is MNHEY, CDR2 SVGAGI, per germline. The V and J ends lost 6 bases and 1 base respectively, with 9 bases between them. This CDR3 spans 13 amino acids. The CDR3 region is CASSPGQNTEAFF. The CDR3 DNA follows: TGTGCCAGCAGCCCCGGACAGAACACTGAAGCTTTCTTT.

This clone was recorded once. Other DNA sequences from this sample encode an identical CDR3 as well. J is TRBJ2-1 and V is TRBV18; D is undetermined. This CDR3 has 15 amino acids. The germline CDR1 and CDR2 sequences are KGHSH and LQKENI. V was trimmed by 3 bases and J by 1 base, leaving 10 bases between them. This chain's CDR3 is CASSPITSSYNEQFF. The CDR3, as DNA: TGTGCCAGCTCACCGATCACAAGTTCCTACAATGAGCAGTTCTTC.

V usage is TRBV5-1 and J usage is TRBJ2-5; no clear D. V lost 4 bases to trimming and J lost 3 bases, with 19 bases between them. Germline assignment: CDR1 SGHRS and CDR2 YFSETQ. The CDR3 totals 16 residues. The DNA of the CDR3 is TGCGCCAGCAGCCCCCGCGTGGGCGCTGTAGAAGAGACCCAGTACTTC. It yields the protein CASSPRVGAVEETQYF.

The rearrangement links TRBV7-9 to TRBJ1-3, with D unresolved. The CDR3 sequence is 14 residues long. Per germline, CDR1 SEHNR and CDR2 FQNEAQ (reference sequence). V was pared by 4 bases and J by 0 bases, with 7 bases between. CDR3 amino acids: CASSSRDSGNTIYF. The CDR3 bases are TGTGCCAGCAGCTCCCGGGACTCTGGAAACACCATATATTTT.